A selection of T cell receptor beta chains follows, all from one sample in a study of T cell repertoires in cytomegalovirus infection. The antigens these receptors bind are not known. TCRdb processed the reads anew with MiXCR; each CDR3 protein has one entry. This sample has approximately 990,000 distinct CDR3 sequences, with around 31% found just once. Source: cultured CD8+ T cells from PBMCs, taken from culture after CMV antigen stimulation. All receptors come from a human donor in good health (CMV status not recorded). Some clones in this sample may be carry-over from other donors' samples. CDR3s include the opening cysteine and the closing phenylalanine or tryptophan. Each record gives: D gene, J gene, clone size, V gene, CDR3 DNA, CDR3 protein. D genes are given only for firm matches. Clone size appears in some rows only: once, few, many, or a class for an expanded clone.

D: TRBD1
J: TRBJ1-1
size: NA
V: TRBV29-1
DNA: TGCAGCGGTCGGACAGGGGGTATGCTGTCTTTCTTT
CDR3: CSGRTGGMLSFF

D: NA
J: TRBJ1-2
size: NA
V: TRBV6-1
DNA: TGTGCCAGCAGTGAAGCTAGGGGGTACGGCTATGGCTACACCTTC
CDR3: CASSEARGYGYGYTF

D: NA
J: TRBJ1-1
size: few
V: TRBV6-6
DNA: TGTGCCAGCAGTTACGATACAGATCTCAACACTGAAGCTTTCTTT
CDR3: CASSYDTDLNTEAFF

D: NA
J: TRBJ2-5
size: NA
V: TRBV12-3/TRBV12-4
DNA: TGTGCCAGCAGTTTATCAGAAGAAGAGACCCAGTACTTC
CDR3: CASSLSEEETQYF

D: NA
J: TRBJ2-3
size: many
V: TRBV7-2
DNA: TGTGCCAGCAGCTCGACTCCTTCCCAAATCACAGATACGCAGTATTTT
CDR3: CASSSTPSQITDTQYF

D: NA
J: TRBJ2-2
size: few
V: TRBV24-1
DNA: TGTGCCACCAGTGGAGGGGCAAGTCCCCCCGGGGAGCTGTTTTTT
CDR3: CATSGGASPPGELFF

D: NA
J: TRBJ2-3
size: NA
V: TRBV4-1
DNA: TGCGCCAGCAGCCAAGATTTACAGGGTCATTACACAGATACGCAGTATTTT
CDR3: CASSQDLQGHYTDTQYF

D: NA
J: TRBJ2-4
size: many
V: TRBV7-6
DNA: TGTGCCAGCAGCGGCCCCTGGGACATTCAGTACTTC
CDR3: CASSGPWDIQYF

D: TRBD2
J: TRBJ2-1
size: NA
V: TRBV7-9
DNA: TGTGCCAGCAGCTCTCTTCAGCGGGGCGCCTACAATGAGCAGTTCTTC
CDR3: CASSSLQRGAYNEQFF

D: TRBD2
J: TRBJ2-1
size: NA
V: TRBV27
DNA: TGTGCCACCTTCCGACTAGCGGGGGGGCTTGAGCAGTTCTTC
CDR3: CATFRLAGGLEQFF

D: TRBD1
J: TRBJ2-1
size: NA
V: TRBV6-1
DNA: TGTGCCAGCAGTGAGAAAGGACAGGGTTACAATGAGCAGTTCTTC
CDR3: CASSEKGQGYNEQFF

D: NA
J: TRBJ1-5
size: few
V: TRBV4-1
DNA: TGCGCCAGCAGCCAAGATCGAGGGAGTAGCAATCAGCCCCAGCATTTT
CDR3: CASSQDRGSSNQPQHF

D: TRBD1
J: TRBJ2-3
size: few
V: TRBV29-1
DNA: TGCAGCGTTGCCCTTTGGACAGGGCACACAGATACGCAGTATTTT
CDR3: CSVALWTGHTDTQYF

D: TRBD1
J: TRBJ1-2
size: medium-sized
V: TRBV7-9
DNA: TGTGCCAGCAGCCTCGACAGGGTGGATGGCTACACCTTC
CDR3: CASSLDRVDGYTF

D: NA
J: TRBJ1-5
size: NA
V: TRBV5-5
DNA: TGTGCCAGCAGCTTGAATAGCGGGACTTATCAGCCCCAGCATTTT
CDR3: CASSLNSGTYQPQHF

D: TRBD1
J: TRBJ1-2
size: few
V: TRBV27
DNA: TGTGCCAGCAGTTTATCGGGGACAGGGGGCGCAGAGGGCTACACCTTC
CDR3: CASSLSGTGGAEGYTF

D: TRBD1
J: TRBJ2-7
size: many
V: TRBV11-2
DNA: TGTGCCAGCAGCTTAGACAGGGGGTTGTACGAGCAGTACTTC
CDR3: CASSLDRGLYEQYF

D: TRBD1
J: TRBJ2-1
size: NA
V: TRBV7-8
DNA: TGTGCCAGCAGCTTAGAGGGGACAGGGAGGAATGAGCAGTTCTTC
CDR3: CASSLEGTGRNEQFF

D: TRBD2
J: TRBJ2-2
size: many
V: TRBV11-3
DNA: TGTGCCAGCAGCCCCCGGGGGGCCGGGGAGCTGTTTTTT
CDR3: CASSPRGAGELFF

D: NA
J: TRBJ1-6
size: NA
V: TRBV19
DNA: TGTGCCAGTAGTATGGAGGCGGGGGCCATGGATTCACCCCTCCACTTT
CDR3: CASSMEAGAMDSPLHF

D: NA
J: TRBJ1-6
size: few
V: TRBV27
DNA: TGTGCCAGCAGTTTTAAGGCAAGGGGTTCACCCCTCCACTTT
CDR3: CASSFKARGSPLHF

D: TRBD1
J: TRBJ1-4
size: NA
V: TRBV27
DNA: TGTGCCAGCGGCCTACCAGGGCGACAGGGGCGCGAAAAACTGTTTTTT
CDR3: CASGLPGRQGREKLFF

D: NA
J: TRBJ2-1
size: NA
V: TRBV6-4
DNA: TGTGCCAGCAGTGACTCGAAACGTGGGGGCTACAATGAGCAGTTCTTC
CDR3: CASSDSKRGGYNEQFF

D: NA
J: TRBJ2-1
size: NA
V: TRBV12-3/TRBV12-4
DNA: TGTGCCAGCAGTCCGACCGCAGCGGGCAATGAGCAGTTCTTC
CDR3: CASSPTAAGNEQFF

D: TRBD1
J: TRBJ1-1
size: NA
V: TRBV5-5
DNA: TGTGCCAGCAGCGACCGGACAGGGATGAACACTGAAGCTTTCTTT
CDR3: CASSDRTGMNTEAFF

D: NA
J: TRBJ2-7
size: few
V: TRBV12-3/TRBV12-4
DNA: TGTGCCAGCGGGGGCGGACTATTGTACGAGCAGTACTTC
CDR3: CASGGGLLYEQYF

D: NA
J: TRBJ2-3
size: NA
V: TRBV7-2
DNA: TGTGCCAGCAGCGATCGTGGGGCCAGGGCAGATACGCAGTATTTT
CDR3: CASSDRGARADTQYF

D: NA
J: TRBJ1-1
size: few
V: TRBV6-6
DNA: TGTGCCAGCAGTGGGTCCAGTGAAGCTTTCTTT
CDR3: CASSGSSEAFF

D: TRBD1
J: TRBJ1-5
size: many
V: TRBV11-2
DNA: TGTGCCAGCAGCTTAGTAAGGTCCTGGACAGGGTATGATCAGCCCCAGCATTTT
CDR3: CASSLVRSWTGYDQPQHF

D: TRBD2
J: TRBJ2-3
size: NA
V: TRBV20-1
DNA: TGCAGTGCTGGTCTAAGCGGGGGGGCCTTTACGCAGTATTTT
CDR3: CSAGLSGGAFTQYF

D: NA
J: TRBJ2-2
size: NA
V: TRBV7-9
DNA: TGTGCCAGCACCATCAGGGAGAGGCCCGGGGAGCTGTTTTTT
CDR3: CASTIRERPGELFF

D: TRBD2
J: TRBJ2-5
size: many
V: TRBV10-3
DNA: TGTGCCATCAGTGAACAGCGGGGGCACCAAGAGACCCAGTACTTC
CDR3: CAISEQRGHQETQYF

D: TRBD2
J: TRBJ2-1
size: NA
V: TRBV10-3
DNA: TGTGCCATCATGGGGAGGGAATTTGATGAGCAGTTCTTC
CDR3: CAIMGREFDEQFF

D: NA
J: TRBJ2-3
size: NA
V: TRBV4-3
DNA: TGCGCCGAACCCCGGACAGATACGCAGTATTTT
CDR3: CAEPRTDTQYF

D: TRBD2
J: TRBJ2-1
size: NA
V: TRBV7-9
DNA: TGTGCCAGCAGCTTATCTTCCAGCGGGGCCAATGAGCAGTTCTTC
CDR3: CASSLSSSGANEQFF

D: NA
J: TRBJ2-1
size: many
V: TRBV6-4
DNA: TGTGCCAGCGCCCAGGGAAATTCCTACAATGAGCAGTTCTTC
CDR3: CASAQGNSYNEQFF

D: NA
J: TRBJ2-5
size: many
V: TRBV28
DNA: TGTGCCAGCAGTTTAACTGGGGTCCAAGAGACCCAGTACTTC
CDR3: CASSLTGVQETQYF

D: NA
J: TRBJ1-1
size: few
V: TRBV5-6
DNA: TGTGCCAGCAGCCTATCCCATAGATTGAACACTGAAGCTTTCTTT
CDR3: CASSLSHRLNTEAFF

D: NA
J: TRBJ1-1
size: few
V: TRBV7-9
DNA: TGTGCCAGCAGCCCGCCAGGATGGGGGAACACTGAAGCTTTCTTT
CDR3: CASSPPGWGNTEAFF

D: NA
J: TRBJ1-2
size: NA
V: TRBV6-2/TRBV6-3
DNA: TGTGCCAGCAGTTACTATCGGCTCGCCTATGGCTACACCTTC
CDR3: CASSYYRLAYGYTF

D: NA
J: TRBJ1-1
size: many
V: TRBV7-2
DNA: TGTGCCAGCAGCTTAGCGTTGAAAGGGGGATGGAACACTGAAGCTTTCTTT
CDR3: CASSLALKGGWNTEAFF

D: TRBD1
J: TRBJ1-1
size: NA
V: TRBV12-5
DNA: TGTGCTAGTGATCGCCGGGACAGGGACATGAACACTGAAGCTTTCTTT
CDR3: CASDRRDRDMNTEAFF

D: NA
J: TRBJ1-5
size: many
V: TRBV7-6
DNA: TGTGCCAGCAGCTTAGGGATAGGCAATCAGCCCCAGCATTTT
CDR3: CASSLGIGNQPQHF

D: TRBD1
J: TRBJ1-2
size: many
V: TRBV7-2
DNA: TGTGCCAGCAGCTCCCGCCTGGACAGGGGAGAAGCTAACTATGGCTACACCTTC
CDR3: CASSSRLDRGEANYGYTF

D: TRBD1
J: TRBJ1-4
size: few
V: TRBV7-2
DNA: TGTGCCAGCAGCTTAGGGGGGACAGGCCGCAAACTGTTTTTT
CDR3: CASSLGGTGRKLFF

D: NA
J: TRBJ2-2
size: few
V: TRBV2
DNA: TGTGCCGCTTTCAGGGAAGGGGAGCTGTTTTTT
CDR3: CAAFREGELFF